The clone carrying this TCR beta chain was seen repeatedly, ten times or more. Its antigen remains unknown. The data stem from a study of identical twins. Findings and limits, study-wide: Models underestimated out-of-frame TCR alpha sharing in monozygotic twins. For cord blood, abundant beta clonotypes had fewer insertions, unlike memory repertoires, which showed none. Researchers reported excess low generation probability among twin-shared out-of-frame alpha sequences.

The CDR3 sequence is 15 residues long. From germline, CDR1 is DFQATT and CDR2 SNEGSKA (reference sequence). V gave up 4 bases and J gave up 2 bases, with 17 bases separating them. Unique molecular identifiers were present on cDNA, and template switching added a universal primer site. TCRdb called the 5' RACE reads again in MiXCR, with one record for every CDR3 protein. Here the sample spans about 150,000 distinct CDR3 sequences, under 4.5% being singletons. This sequence originates from a man between 18 and 35 years old in good health. The chain uses TRBV20-1 and TRBJ2-5; D is ambiguous. Input material: memory T cells sorted from blood. The CDR3 is CSATTTKTAQETQYF. CDR3 DNA: TGCAGTGCTACCACAACCAAAACAGCGCAAGAGACCCAGTACTTC.